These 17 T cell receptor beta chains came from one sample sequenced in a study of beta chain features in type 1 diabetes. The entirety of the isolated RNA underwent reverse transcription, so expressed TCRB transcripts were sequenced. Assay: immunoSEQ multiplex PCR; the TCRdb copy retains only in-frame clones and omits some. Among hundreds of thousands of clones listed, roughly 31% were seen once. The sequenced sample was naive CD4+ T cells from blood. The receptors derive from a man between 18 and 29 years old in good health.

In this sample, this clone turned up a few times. In DNA, the CDR3 is TGTGCCTGGCGGGACAGGGAATATCAGCCCCAGCATTTT. Its translation: CAWRDREYQPQHF. The V and J genes are TRBV30 and TRBJ1-5, with 9 bases lining up with TRBD1. Germline V CDR1 and CDR2: GTSNPN, SVGIG (reference sequence). The CDR3 spans 13 residues. The ends lost 5 bases at V and 5 bases at J; junction bases unmatched: 4.

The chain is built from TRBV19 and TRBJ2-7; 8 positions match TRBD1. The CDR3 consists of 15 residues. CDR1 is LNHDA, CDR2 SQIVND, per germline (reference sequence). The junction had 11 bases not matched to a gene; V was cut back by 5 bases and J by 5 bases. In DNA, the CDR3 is TGTGCCAGTAGTCCCTTAACAGGGGGTATTGACGAGCAGTACTTC. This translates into CASSPLTGGIDEQYF. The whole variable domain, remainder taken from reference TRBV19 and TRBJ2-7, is DGGITQSPKYLFRKEGQNVTLSCEQNLNHDAMYWYRQDPGQGLRLIYYSQIVNDFQKGDIAEGYSVSREKKESFPLTVTSAQKNPTAFYLCASSPLTGGIDEQYFGPGTRLTVT.

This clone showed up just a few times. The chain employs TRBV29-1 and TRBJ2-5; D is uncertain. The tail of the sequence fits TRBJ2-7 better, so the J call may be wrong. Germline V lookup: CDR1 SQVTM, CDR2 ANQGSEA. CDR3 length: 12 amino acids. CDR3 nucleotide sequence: TGCAGCGTTGTATGGGGTGGCTACGAGCAGTACTTC. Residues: CSVVWGGYEQYF.

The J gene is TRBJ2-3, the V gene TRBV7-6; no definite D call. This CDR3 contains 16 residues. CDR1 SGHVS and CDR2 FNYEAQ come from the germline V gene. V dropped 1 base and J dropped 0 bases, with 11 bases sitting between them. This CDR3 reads CASSLVVRGSTDTQYF. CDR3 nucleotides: TGTGCCAGCAGCTTAGTTGTTCGCGGTAGCACAGATACGCAGTATTTT.

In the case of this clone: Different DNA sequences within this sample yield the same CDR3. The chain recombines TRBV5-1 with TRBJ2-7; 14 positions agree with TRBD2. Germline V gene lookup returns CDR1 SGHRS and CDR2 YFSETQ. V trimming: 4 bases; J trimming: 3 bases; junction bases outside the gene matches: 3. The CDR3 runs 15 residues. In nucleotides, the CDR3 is TGCGCCAGCAGCGCGGGGACTAGCGGGAGCTACGAGCAGTACTTC. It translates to CASSAGTSGSYEQYF.

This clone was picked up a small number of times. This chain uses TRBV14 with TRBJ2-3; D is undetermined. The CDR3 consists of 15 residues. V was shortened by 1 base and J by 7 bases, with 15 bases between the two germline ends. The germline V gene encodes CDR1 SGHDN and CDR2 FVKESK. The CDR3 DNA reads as TGTGCCAGCAGCCAAGTCACCGGGTCAGGAAATACGCAGTATTTT. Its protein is CASSQVTGSGNTQYF.

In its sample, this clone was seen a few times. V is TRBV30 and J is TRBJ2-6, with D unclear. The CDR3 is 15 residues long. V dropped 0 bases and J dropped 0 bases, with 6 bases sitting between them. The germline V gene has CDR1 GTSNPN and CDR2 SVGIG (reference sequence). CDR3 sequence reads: CAWSVDFSGANVLTF. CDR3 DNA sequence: TGTGCCTGGAGTGTTGACTTCTCTGGGGCCAACGTCCTGACTTTC. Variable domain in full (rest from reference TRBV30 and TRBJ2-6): SQTIHQWPATLVQPVGSPLSLECTVEGTSNPNLYWYRQAAGRGLQLLFYSVGIGQISSEVPQNLSASRPQDRQFILSSKKLLLSDSGFYLCAWSVDFSGANVLTFGAGSRLTVL.

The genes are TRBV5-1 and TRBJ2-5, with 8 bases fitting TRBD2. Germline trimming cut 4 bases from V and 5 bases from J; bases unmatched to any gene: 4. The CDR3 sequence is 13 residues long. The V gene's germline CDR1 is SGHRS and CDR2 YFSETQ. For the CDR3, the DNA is TGCGCCAGCAGCCCGAGACTAGCGGAGACCCAGTACTTC. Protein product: CASSPRLAETQYF.

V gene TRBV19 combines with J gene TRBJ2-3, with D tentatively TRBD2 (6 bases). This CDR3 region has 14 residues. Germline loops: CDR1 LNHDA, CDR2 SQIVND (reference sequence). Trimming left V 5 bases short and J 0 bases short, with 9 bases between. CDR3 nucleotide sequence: TGTGCCAGTAGTGCCGGGACTAGCACAGATACGCAGTATTTT. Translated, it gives CASSAGTSTDTQYF.

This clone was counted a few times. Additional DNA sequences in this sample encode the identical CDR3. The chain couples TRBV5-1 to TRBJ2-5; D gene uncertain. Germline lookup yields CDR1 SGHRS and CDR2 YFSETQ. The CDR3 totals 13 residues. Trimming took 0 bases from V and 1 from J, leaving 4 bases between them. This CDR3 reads CASSLGFQETQYF. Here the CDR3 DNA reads TGCGCCAGCAGCTTGGGGTTCCAAGAGACCCAGTACTTC.

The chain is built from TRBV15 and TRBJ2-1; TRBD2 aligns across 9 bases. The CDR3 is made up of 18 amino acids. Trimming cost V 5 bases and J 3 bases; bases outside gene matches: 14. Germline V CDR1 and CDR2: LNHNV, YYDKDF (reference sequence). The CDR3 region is CATSPSAGGPPNYNEQFF. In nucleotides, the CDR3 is TGTGCCACCAGCCCCTCGGCGGGAGGGCCGCCCAACTACAATGAGCAGTTCTTC.

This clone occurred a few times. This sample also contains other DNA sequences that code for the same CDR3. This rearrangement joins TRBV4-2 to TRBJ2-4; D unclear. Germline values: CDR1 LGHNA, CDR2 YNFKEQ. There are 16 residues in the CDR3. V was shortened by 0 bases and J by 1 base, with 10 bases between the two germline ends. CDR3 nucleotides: TGTGCCAGCAGCCAAGATAGGGAACGGGCCAAAAACATTCAGTACTTC. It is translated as CASSQDRERAKNIQYF.

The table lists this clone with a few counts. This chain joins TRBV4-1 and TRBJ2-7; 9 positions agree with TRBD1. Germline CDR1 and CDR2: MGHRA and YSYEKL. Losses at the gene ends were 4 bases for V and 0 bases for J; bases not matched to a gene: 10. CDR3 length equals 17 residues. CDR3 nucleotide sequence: TGCGCCAGCAGCCGCAGACCGGGACAGGGACTCTCCTACGAGCAGTACTTC. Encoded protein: CASSRRPGQGLSYEQYF.

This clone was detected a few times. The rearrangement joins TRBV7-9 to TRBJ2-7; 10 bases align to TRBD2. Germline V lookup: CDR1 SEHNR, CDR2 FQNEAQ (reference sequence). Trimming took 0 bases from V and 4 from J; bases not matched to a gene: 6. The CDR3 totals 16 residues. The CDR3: CASSLASGRVEYEQYF. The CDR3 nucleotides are TGTGCCAGCAGCTTAGCCAGCGGGAGGGTAGAGTACGAGCAGTACTTC.

In nucleotides, the CDR3 is TGTGCCACCAGCCCTTTTGACACTAGCTATGGCTACACCTTC. Its protein product is CATSPFDTSYGYTF. The chain has TRBV15 and TRBJ1-2; no clear D. V was clipped by 5 bases and J by 4 bases, with 14 bases between them. Germline lookup yields CDR1 LNHNV and CDR2 YYDKDF (reference sequence). This CDR3 has 14 residues.

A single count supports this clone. CDR3 nucleotide sequence: TGTGCCAGCAGTGATGGGTTCCGGGAGAGATCAGATACGCAGTATTTT. Amino acid sequence: CASSDGFRERSDTQYF. This rearrangement joins TRBV6-4 to TRBJ2-3, with D tentatively TRBD2 (6 bases). Deletions cut 3 bases from V and 4 bases from J, with 17 bases between. Germline lookup yields CDR1 MRHNA and CDR2 SNTAGT. The CDR3 is 16 residues long.

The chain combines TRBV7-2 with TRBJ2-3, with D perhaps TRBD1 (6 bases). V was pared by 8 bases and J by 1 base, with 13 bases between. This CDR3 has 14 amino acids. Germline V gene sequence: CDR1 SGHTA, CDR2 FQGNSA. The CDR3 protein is CASAKQGRTDTQYF. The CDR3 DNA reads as TGTGCCAGCGCCAAGCAGGGGCGCACAGATACGCAGTATTTT.